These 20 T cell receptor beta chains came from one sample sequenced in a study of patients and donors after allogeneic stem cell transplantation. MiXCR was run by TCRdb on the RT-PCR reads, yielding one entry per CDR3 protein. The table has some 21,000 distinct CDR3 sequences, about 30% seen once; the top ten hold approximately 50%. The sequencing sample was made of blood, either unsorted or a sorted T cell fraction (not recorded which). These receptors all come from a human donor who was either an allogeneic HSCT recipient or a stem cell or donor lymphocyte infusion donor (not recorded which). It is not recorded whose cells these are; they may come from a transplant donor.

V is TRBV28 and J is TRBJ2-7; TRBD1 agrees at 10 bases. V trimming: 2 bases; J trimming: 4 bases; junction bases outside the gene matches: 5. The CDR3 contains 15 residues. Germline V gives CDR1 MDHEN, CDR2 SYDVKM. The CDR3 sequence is CASSLGGQGVYEQYF. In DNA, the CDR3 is TGTGCCAGCAGTTTAGGTGGACAGGGGGTGTACGAGCAGTACTTC. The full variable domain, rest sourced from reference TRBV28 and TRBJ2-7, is DVKVTQSSRYLVKRTGEKVFLECVQDMDHENMFWYRQDPGLGLRLIYFSYDVKMKEKGDIPEGYSVSREKKERFSLILESASTNQTSMYLCASSLGGQGVYEQYFGPGTRLTVT.

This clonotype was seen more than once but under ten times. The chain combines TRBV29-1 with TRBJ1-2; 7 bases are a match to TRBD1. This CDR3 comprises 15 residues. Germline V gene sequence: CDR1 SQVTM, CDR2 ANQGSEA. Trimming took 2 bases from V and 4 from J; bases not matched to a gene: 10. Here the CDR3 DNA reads TGCAGCGTTGAACGGGGAACACAGGGGCTCTATGGCTACACCTTC. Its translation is CSVERGTQGLYGYTF.

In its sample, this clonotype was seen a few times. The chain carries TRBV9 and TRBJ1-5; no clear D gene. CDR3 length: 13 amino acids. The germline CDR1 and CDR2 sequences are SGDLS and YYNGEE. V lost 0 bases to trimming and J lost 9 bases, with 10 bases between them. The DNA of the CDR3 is TGTGCCAGCAGCGTAGAGGTGGTTGGGCCCCAGCATTTT. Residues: CASSVEVVGPQHF.

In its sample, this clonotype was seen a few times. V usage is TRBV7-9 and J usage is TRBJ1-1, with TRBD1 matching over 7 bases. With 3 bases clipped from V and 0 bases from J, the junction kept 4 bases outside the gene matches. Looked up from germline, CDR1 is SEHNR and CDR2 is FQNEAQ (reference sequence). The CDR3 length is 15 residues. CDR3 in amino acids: CASSFRTGVNTEAFF. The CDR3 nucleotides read TGTGCCAGCAGCTTCCGGACAGGTGTGAACACTGAAGCTTTCTTT.

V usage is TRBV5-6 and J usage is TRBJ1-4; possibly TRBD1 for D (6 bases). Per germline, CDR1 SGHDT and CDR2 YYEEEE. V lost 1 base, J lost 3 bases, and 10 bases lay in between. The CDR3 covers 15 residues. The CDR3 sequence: CASSLRSGANEKLFF. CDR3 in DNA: TGTGCCAGCAGCTTGAGGTCAGGGGCTAATGAAAAACTGTTTTTT.

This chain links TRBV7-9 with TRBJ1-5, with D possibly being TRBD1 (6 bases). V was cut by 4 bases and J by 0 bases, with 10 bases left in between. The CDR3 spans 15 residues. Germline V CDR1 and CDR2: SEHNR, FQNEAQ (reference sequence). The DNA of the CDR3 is TGTGCCAGCAGCTCCCGGGACATTAGCAATCAGCCCCAGCATTTT. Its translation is CASSSRDISNQPQHF.

As DNA, the CDR3 is TGCAGTGCCATACAAGAGACCCAGTACTTC. This gives the protein CSAIQETQYF. The chain links TRBV20-1 to TRBJ2-5; D unresolved. With 6 bases removed from V and 2 bases from J, the gap between germline ends came to 4 bases. The germline CDR1 and CDR2 sequences are DFQATT and SNEGSKA (reference sequence). The CDR3 loop spans 10 amino acids.

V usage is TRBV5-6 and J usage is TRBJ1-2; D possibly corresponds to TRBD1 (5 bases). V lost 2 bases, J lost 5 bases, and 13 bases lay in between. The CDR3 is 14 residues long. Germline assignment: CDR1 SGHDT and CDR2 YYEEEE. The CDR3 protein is CASSLPGRLYGYTF. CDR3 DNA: TGTGCCAGCAGCTTACCGGGACGCCTTTATGGCTACACCTTC.

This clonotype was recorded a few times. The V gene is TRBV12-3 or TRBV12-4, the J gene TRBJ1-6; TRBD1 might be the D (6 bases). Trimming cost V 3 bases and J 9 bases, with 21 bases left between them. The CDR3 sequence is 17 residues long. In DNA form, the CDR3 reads TGTGCCAGCAGTTTTGGCGGGCCACTAGGGGGAATTTCACCCCTCCACTTT. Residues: CASSFGGPLGGISPLHF.

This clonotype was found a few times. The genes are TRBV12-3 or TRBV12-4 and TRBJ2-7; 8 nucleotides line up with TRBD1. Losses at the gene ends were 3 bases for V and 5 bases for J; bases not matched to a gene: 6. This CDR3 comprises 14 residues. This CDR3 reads CASSFWTGTHEQYF. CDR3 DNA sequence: TGTGCCAGCAGTTTTTGGACAGGGACCCACGAGCAGTACTTC.

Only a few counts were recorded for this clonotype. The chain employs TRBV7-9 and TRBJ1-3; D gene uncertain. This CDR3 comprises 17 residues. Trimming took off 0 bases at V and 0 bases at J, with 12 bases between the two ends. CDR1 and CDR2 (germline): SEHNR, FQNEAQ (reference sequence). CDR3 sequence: CASSLAINNLSGNTIYF. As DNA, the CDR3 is TGTGCCAGCAGCTTAGCGATAAATAACCTCTCTGGAAACACCATATATTTT.

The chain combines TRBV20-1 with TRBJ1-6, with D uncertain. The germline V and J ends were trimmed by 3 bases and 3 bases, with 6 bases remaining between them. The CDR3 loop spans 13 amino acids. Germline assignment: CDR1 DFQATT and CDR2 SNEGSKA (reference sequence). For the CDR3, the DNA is TGCAGTGCTAGCGCCAGCTATAATTCACCCCTCCACTTT. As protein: CSASASYNSPLHF.

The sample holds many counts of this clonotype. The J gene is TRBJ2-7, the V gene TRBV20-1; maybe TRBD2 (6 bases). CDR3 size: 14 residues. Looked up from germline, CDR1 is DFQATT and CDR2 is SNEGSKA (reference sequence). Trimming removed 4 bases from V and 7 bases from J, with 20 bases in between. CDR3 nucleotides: TGCAGTGCTAAACCAGGGACTGCCTTATGGGAGCAGTACTTC. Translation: CSAKPGTALWEQYF.

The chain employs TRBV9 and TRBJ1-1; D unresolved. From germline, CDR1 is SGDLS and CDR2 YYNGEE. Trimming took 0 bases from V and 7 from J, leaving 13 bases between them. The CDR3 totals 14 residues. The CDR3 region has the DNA TGTGCCAGCAGCGTAGGCGGGGAGAGGTTTGAAGCTTTCTTT. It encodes CASSVGGERFEAFF.

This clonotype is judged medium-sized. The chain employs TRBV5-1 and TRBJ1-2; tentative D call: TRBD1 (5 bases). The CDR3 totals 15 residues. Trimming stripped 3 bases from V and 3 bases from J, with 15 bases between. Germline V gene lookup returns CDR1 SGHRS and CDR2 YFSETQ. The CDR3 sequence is CASSWDGGDDYGYTF. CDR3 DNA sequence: TGCGCCAGCAGCTGGGACGGCGGGGATGACTATGGCTACACCTTC.

The DNA for the CDR3 is TGTGCCAGCAGTTTTAACACAGGGAGCCTTGAGACCCAGTACTTC. Its protein is CASSFNTGSLETQYF. This chain joins TRBV12-3 or TRBV12-4 and TRBJ2-5; tentatively, D is TRBD1 (6 bases). V dropped 3 bases and J dropped 5 bases, with 16 bases sitting between them. The CDR3 contains 15 residues.

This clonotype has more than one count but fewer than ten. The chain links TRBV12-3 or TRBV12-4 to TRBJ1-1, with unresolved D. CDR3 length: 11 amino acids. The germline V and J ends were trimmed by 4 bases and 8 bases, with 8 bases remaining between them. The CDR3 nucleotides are TGTGCCAGCAGTTCGGCCAGGGAAGCTTTCTTT. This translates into CASSSAREAFF.

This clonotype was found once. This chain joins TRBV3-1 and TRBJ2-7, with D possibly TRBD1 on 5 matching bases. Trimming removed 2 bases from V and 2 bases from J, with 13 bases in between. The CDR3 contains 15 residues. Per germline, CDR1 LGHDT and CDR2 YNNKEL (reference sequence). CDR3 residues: CASSQSLQGTYEQYF. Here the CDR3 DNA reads TGTGCCAGCAGCCAATCCCTGCAGGGAACCTACGAGCAGTACTTC.

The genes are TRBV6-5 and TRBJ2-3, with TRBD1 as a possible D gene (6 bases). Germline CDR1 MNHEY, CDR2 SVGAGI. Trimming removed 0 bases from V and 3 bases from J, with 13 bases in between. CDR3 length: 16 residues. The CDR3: CASSYSSQGRTDTQYF. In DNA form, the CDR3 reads TGTGCCAGCAGTTACTCGAGCCAGGGGAGAACAGATACGCAGTATTTT.

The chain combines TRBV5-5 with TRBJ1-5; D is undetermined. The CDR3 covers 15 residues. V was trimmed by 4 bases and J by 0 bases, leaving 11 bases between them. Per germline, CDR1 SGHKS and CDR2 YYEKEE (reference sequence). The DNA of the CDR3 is TGTGCCAGCAGCCTGCGGTGGGATAGCAATCAGCCCCAGCATTTT. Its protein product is CASSLRWDSNQPQHF.